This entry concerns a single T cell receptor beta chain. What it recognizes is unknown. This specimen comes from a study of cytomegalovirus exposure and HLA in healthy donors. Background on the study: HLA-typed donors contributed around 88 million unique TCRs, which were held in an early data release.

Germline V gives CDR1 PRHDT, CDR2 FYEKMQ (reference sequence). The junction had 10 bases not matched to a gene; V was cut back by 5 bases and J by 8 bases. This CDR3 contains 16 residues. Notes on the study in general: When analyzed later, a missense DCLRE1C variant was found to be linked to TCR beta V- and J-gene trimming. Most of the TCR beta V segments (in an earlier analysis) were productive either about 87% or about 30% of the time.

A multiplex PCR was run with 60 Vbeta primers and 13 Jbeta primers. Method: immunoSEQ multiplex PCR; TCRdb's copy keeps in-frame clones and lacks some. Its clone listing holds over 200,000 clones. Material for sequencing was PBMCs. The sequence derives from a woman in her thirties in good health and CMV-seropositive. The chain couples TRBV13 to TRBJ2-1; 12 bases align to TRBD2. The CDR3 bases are TGTGCCAGCAGCCGGACTAGCGGGGATTGGCGCGATGAGCAGTTCTTC. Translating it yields CASSRTSGDWRDEQFF.